A selection of T cell receptor beta chains follows, all from one sample in a study of technical replicates of blood from a handful of donors. Here immunoSEQ multiplex PCR was the method, and the copy in TCRdb shows in-frame clones only, minus some. The sample records some 93,000 clones, around 95% being singletons. The sample comprised T cells isolated from PBMCs. All receptors come from a human donor in good health. Both conserved end residues are part of each CDR3. A D gene is named only where the DNA matches it firmly. Clone size, where shown, is once, few, many, or a class for clones that have expanded.

NA once TRBJ2-7 TRBV19 TGTGCCAGTAGCAAGGGACTCTCCTACGAGCAGTACTTC CASSKGLSYEQYF
NA NA TRBJ1-5 TRBV5-6 TGTGCCAGCAGCTTTTGGAGTTCCAATCAGCCCCAGCATTTT CASSFWSSNQPQHF
NA NA TRBJ2-7 TRBV28 TGTGCCAGCAGCCTAGGCTACGAGCAGTACTTC CASSLGYEQYF
TRBD2 once TRBJ2-2 TRBV5-1 TGCGCCAGCAGCTCCGGGGTAGCGGGGTCTACCGGGGAGCTGTTTTTT CASSSGVAGSTGELFF
NA NA TRBJ2-7 TRBV29-1 TGCAGCGTTGGACCTACCGGGACTTATCGGTCCGAGCAGTACTTC CSVGPTGTYRSEQYF
TRBD2 NA TRBJ2-5 TRBV11-2 TGTGCCAGCAGCTTAGTGGTAGCGGGGAAGCAAGAGACCCAGTACTTC CASSLVVAGKQETQYF
NA NA TRBJ1-1 TRBV2 TGTGCCAGCCAGGGGTCTGAAGCTTTCTTT CASQGSEAFF
TRBD1 NA TRBJ1-1 TRBV5-1 TGCGCCAGCGGGGACAGGGAGGCTGAAGCTTTCTTT CASGDREAEAFF
NA NA TRBJ2-5 TRBV10-2 TGCGCCAGCAGTGGCCTAGCAGTCTCAGAGACCCAGTACTTC CASSGLAVSETQYF
NA NA TRBJ1-4 TRBV2 TGTGCCAGCAGCAGGGAATCTAATGAAAAACTGTTTTTT CASSRESNEKLFF
TRBD1 NA TRBJ2-2 TRBV10-2 TGCGCCAGCAGCAAGACAGGGACCGGGGAGCTGTTTTTT CASSKTGTGELFF
NA NA TRBJ2-1 TRBV13 TGTGCCAGCACCAAGACAGTCTACAATGAGCAGTTCTTC CASTKTVYNEQFF
NA NA TRBJ1-1 TRBV5-1 TGCGCCAGCAGCTTCCCGGGAATGAACACTGAAGCTTTCTTT CASSFPGMNTEAFF
NA NA TRBJ1-3 TRBV5-4 TGTGCCAGCAGCTCTCCTAGCCAGGCTGGAAACACCATATATTTT CASSSPSQAGNTIYF
TRBD1 NA TRBJ1-1 TRBV10-2 TGCGCCAGCACACAGGGGGAGGGCACTGAAGCTTTCTTT CASTQGEGTEAFF
TRBD1 NA TRBJ1-5 TRBV5-8 TGTGCCAGCAGCTTGTCCATAGGGTCAGGGGGCGAAATTTATGGTCAGCCCCAGCATTTT CASSLSIGSGGEIYGQPQHF
TRBD1 few TRBJ1-5 TRBV19 TGTGCCAGTAGTATGACCCGACAGGGAAATCAGCCCCAGCATTTT CASSMTRQGNQPQHF
NA NA TRBJ2-1 TRBV20-1 TGCAGTGCTACGTCTGACAATGAGCAGTTCTTC CSATSDNEQFF
TRBD1 NA TRBJ1-5 TRBV7-2 TGTGCCAGCACCCGACAGGGGGCGTTGGGTCAGCCCCAGCATTTT CASTRQGALGQPQHF
TRBD2 NA TRBJ2-7 TRBV28 TGTGCCAGCACCGAGGGACTAGCGGGCTACGAGCAGTACTTC CASTEGLAGYEQYF
TRBD1 NA TRBJ2-3 TRBV4-1 TGCGCCAGCAGCCTAACCGGGACAGGGTCAGATACGCAGTATTTT CASSLTGTGSDTQYF
TRBD2 once TRBJ2-1 TRBV15 TGTGCCACCAGCAGAGCTCTACCTGCTAGCGGGAGTTTCAATGAGCAGTTCTTC CATSRALPASGSFNEQFF
TRBD2 NA TRBJ2-3 TRBV28 TGTGCCAGCAGTTTAAATGGCGGGGGGCCATTACCGACAGATACGCAGTATTTT CASSLNGGGPLPTDTQYF
TRBD2 NA TRBJ2-7 TRBV9 TGTGCCAGCAGCCCAAAAGGCGGGAGGCTAAACTACGAGCAGTACTTC CASSPKGGRLNYEQYF
NA NA TRBJ1-5 TRBV4-1 TGCGCCAGCAGCCAATACGCGGCAGGGGATAATCAGCCCCAGCATTTT CASSQYAAGDNQPQHF
NA few TRBJ1-1 TRBV27 TGTGCCAGCAGTTTCTGGGGGGCTGAAGCTTTCTTT CASSFWGAEAFF
TRBD1 NA TRBJ2-7 TRBV18 TGTGCCAGCTCACCGCCTAGAGAGACAGGGGAAGTGTACGAGCAGTACTTC CASSPPRETGEVYEQYF
TRBD1 NA TRBJ1-1 TRBV13 TGTGCCAGCAGCGAGCGACAGGGAAAGGGTACTGAAGCTTTCTTT CASSERQGKGTEAFF
NA NA TRBJ1-2 TRBV9 TGTGCCAGCAGCGTAGGGCTTCAGGGAGGAATCTATGGCTACACCTTC CASSVGLQGGIYGYTF
TRBD1 once TRBJ1-2 TRBV25-1 TGTGCCAGCAGTGACACCGACAGGGAGCTCGTCGGAGGCTACACCTTC CASSDTDRELVGGYTF
TRBD1 NA TRBJ2-7 TRBV4-2 TGTGCCAGCAGCCAAGAAACAGGGGGATGGGAGCAGTACTTC CASSQETGGWEQYF
NA few TRBJ2-3 TRBV6-1 TGTGCCAGCAGTTTTCAGGGGTCAAAGCCAGATACGCAGTATTTT CASSFQGSKPDTQYF
NA NA TRBJ2-7 TRBV6-6 TGTGCCAGCAGTTCCCCTGGCAGCGAGCAGTACTTC CASSSPGSEQYF
NA NA TRBJ1-5 TRBV19 TGTGCCAGTACTTTCGTGTCGTCGATTAGAGATCAGCCCCAGCATTTT CASTFVSSIRDQPQHF
TRBD1 once TRBJ1-5 TRBV5-6 TGTGCCAGCAGCTCGATGAGTGCCGGGACAGGGGTAAATCAGCCCCAGCATTTT CASSSMSAGTGVNQPQHF
NA NA TRBJ2-6 TRBV4-1 TGCGCCAGCAGCCAAGGTCAGGCCTCTGGGGCCAACGTCCTGACTTTC CASSQGQASGANVLTF
NA NA TRBJ2-7 TRBV7-9 TGTGCCAGCAGCCTAGAGGGGGTCGGAGAGCAGTACTTC CASSLEGVGEQYF
NA once TRBJ1-1 TRBV7-9 TGTGCCAGCAGCCTACCATGGAACACTGAAGCTTTCTTT CASSLPWNTEAFF
TRBD1 NA TRBJ1-5 TRBV5-6 TGTGCCAGCAGCTTGGCAGGGGGCCCGAGAAATCAGCCCCAGCATTTT CASSLAGGPRNQPQHF
TRBD2 NA TRBJ2-2 TRBV10-2 TGCGCCGTCCGAGCGGGGGCCCTCGGGGAGCTGTTTTTT CAVRAGALGELFF